This T cell receptor beta chain was captured by sequencing in a study of blood T cell repertoires in COVID-19. For the study at large: Acute and convalescent COVID-19 samples came from the United States, Italy and Spain.

The data were produced by immunoSEQ multiplex PCR, yet TCRdb's version contains in-frame clones alone and is incomplete. The repertoire holds about 15,000 clones, with 70% to 90% as singletons. The sequencing sample was made of peripheral blood. The sequence came from a human donor with active COVID-19. The donor label of this sample is uncertain.

This chain's CDR3 is CASSIGRNTGELFF. The CDR3 DNA reads TGTGCCAGTAGTATAGGTAGGAACACCGGGGAGCTGTTTTTT. The V and J genes are TRBV19 and TRBJ2-2; D gene uncertain. V lost 1 base, J lost 1 base, and 4 bases lay in between. Germline V gene lookup returns CDR1 LNHDA and CDR2 SQIVND (reference sequence). The CDR3 runs 14 residues.